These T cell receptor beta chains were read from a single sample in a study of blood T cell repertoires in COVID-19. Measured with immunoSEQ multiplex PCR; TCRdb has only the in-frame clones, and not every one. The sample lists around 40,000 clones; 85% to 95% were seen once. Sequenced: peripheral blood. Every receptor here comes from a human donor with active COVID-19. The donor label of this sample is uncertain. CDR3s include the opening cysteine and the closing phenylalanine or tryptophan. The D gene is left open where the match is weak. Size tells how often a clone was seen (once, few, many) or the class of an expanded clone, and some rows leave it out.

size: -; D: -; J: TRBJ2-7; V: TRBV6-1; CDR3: CASSERESYEQYF; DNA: TGTGCCAGCAGTGAACGGGAGAGCTACGAGCAGTACTTC
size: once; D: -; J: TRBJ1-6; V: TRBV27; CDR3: CASSLNSGGYNSPLHF; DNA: TGTGCCAGCAGTTTAAATTCCGGGGGCTATAATTCACCCCTCCACTTT
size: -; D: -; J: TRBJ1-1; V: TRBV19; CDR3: CASSIVSGRTEAFF; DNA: TGTGCCAGTAGTATCGTATCGGGTAGGACTGAAGCTTTCTTT
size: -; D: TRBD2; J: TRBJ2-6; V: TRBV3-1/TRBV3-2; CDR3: CASSEWTSGTGANVLTF; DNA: TGTGCCAGCAGCGAATGGACTAGCGGGACTGGGGCCAACGTCCTGACTTTC
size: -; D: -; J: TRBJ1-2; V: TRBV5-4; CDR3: CASSPGQRNYGYTF; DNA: TGTGCCAGCAGCCCTGGACAGAGGAACTATGGCTACACCTTC
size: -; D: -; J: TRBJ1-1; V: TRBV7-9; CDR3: CASSLVVGVPDTEAFF; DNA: TGTGCCAGCAGCCTAGTAGTAGGGGTTCCGGACACTGAAGCTTTCTTT
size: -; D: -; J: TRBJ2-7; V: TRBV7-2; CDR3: CASSLPGTYEQYF; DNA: TGTGCCAGCAGCTTACCAGGTACCTACGAGCAGTACTTC
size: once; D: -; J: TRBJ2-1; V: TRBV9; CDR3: CASSVSEWPYNEQFF; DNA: TGTGCCAGCAGCGTGTCCGAATGGCCGTACAATGAGCAGTTCTTC
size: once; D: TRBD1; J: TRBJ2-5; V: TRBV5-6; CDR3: CASSGPTGSETQYF; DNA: TGTGCCAGCAGCGGACCGACAGGGTCCGAGACCCAGTACTTC
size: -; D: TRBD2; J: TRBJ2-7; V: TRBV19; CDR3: CASSIAGGPYEQYF; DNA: TGTGCCAGTAGTATAGCGGGAGGGCCTTACGAGCAGTACTTC
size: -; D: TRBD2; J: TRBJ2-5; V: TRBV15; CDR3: CATSTGTSGETQYF; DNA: TGTGCCACCAGCACTGGGACTAGCGGGGAGACCCAGTACTTC
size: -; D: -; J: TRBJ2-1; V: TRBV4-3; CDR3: CASSHGGEGVDEQFF; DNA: TGCGCCAGCAGCCATGGTGGAGAGGGGGTGGATGAGCAGTTCTTC
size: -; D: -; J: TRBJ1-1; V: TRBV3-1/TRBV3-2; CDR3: CASSQASIGGNTEAFF; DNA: TGTGCCAGCAGCCAAGCAAGCATCGGTGGGAACACTGAAGCTTTCTTT
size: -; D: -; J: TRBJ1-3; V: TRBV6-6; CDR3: CASSMSGNTIYF; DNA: TGTGCCAGCAGTATGTCAGGAAACACCATATATTTT
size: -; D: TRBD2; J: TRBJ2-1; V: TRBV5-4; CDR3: CASSGSGGNEQFF; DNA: TGTGCCAGCAGCGGGTCGGGGGGAAATGAGCAGTTCTTC
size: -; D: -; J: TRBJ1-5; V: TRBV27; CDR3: CASSLARGPQHF; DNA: TGTGCCAGCAGTCTCGCCAGGGGGCCCCAGCATTTT
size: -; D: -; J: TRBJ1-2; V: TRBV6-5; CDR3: CASRRGAGDGYTF; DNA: TGTGCCAGCCGTAGGGGGGCGGGGGATGGCTACACCTTC
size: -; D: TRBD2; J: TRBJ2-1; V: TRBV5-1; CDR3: CASSPSGESYNEQFF; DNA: TGCGCCAGCAGCCCTAGCGGGGAATCCTACAATGAGCAGTTCTTC
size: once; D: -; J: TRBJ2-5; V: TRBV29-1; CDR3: CSVDSPGQETQYF; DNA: TGCAGCGTTGACTCCCCGGGGCAAGAGACCCAGTACTTC
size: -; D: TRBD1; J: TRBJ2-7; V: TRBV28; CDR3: CASSLSTRATGRRSYEQYF; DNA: TGTGCCAGCAGTTTATCCACTCGGGCGACAGGGAGAAGGTCCTACGAGCAGTACTTC
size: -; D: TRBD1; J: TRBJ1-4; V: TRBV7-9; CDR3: CASSLEGQGDINEKLFF; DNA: TGTGCCAGCAGCTTAGAGGGACAGGGAGACATTAATGAAAAACTGTTTTTT
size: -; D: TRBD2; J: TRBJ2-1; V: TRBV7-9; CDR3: CASSTPSAGGDNEQFF; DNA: TGTGCCAGCAGCACCCCCAGCGCGGGGGGCGACAATGAGCAGTTCTTC
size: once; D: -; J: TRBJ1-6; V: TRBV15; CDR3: CATGRTAGTPLHF; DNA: TGTGCCACCGGTCGGACAGCCGGGACACCCCTCCACTTT
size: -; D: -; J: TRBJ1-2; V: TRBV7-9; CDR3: CASSTGQGNGGYTF; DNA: TGTGCCAGCAGCACCGGTCAGGGTAATGGTGGCTACACCTTC
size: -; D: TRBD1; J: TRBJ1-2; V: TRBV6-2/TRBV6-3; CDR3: CASSTTGGGYTF; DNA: TGTGCCAGCAGTACGACAGGGGGAGGCTACACCTTC
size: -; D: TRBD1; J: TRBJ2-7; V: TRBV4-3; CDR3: CASSQGLGQGYEQYF; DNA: TGCGCCAGCAGCCAAGGTCTCGGACAGGGATACGAGCAGTACTTC
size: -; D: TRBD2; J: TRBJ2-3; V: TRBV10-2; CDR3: CASIDSGTADTQYF; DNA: TGCGCCAGCATTGATAGCGGGACGGCAGATACGCAGTATTTT
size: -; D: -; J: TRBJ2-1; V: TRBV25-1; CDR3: CASSPLSLNNEQFF; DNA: TGTGCCAGCAGTCCATTGAGCCTAAACAATGAGCAGTTCTTC
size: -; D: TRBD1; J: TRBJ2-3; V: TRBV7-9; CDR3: CASSSGTGVTDTQYF; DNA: TGTGCCAGCAGCTCCGGGACAGGGGTTACAGATACGCAGTATTTT
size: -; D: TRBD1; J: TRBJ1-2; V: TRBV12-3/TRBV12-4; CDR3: CASTKGTAYGYTF; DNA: TGTGCCAGCACCAAAGGGACAGCCTATGGCTACACCTTC
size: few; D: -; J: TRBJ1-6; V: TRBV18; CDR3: CASSRGGDSPLHF; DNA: TGTGCCAGCTCACGTGGGGGGGATTCACCCCTCCACTTT
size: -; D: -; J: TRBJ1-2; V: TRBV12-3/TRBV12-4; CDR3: CASIVYGGTCFF; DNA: TGTGCCAGCATCGTTTATGGGGGGACTTGCTTCTTC
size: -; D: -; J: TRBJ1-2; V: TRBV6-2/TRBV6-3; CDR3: CASSDRGSFSFNYGYTF; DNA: TGTGCCAGCAGTGACCGAGGCAGCTTCTCCTTTAACTATGGCTACACCTTC
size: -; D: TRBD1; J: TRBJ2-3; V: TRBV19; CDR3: CASSGRGRLGVTDTQYF; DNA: TGTGCCAGTAGTGGCAGGGGGCGGCTCGGGGTCACAGATACGCAGTATTTT
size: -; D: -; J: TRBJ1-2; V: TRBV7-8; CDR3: CASSPTAQGYGYTF; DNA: TGTGCCAGCAGCCCCACGGCGCAGGGCTATGGCTACACCTTC
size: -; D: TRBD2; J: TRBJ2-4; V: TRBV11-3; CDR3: CASSPGLGLAGAGNIQYF; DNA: TGTGCCAGCAGCCCCGGCTTAGGGCTAGCGGGAGCGGGAAACATTCAGTACTTC
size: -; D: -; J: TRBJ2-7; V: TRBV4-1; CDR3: CASSSLGGPRPYEQYF; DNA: TGCGCCAGCAGCTCTCTGGGGGGACCCCGACCTTACGAGCAGTACTTC
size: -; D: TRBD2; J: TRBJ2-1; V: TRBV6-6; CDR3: CASTSGGEDGEQFF; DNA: TGTGCCAGCACTAGCGGGGGGGAGGATGGTGAGCAGTTCTTC
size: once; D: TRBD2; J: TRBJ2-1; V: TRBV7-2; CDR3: CASSLAWAGAPSKPYNEQFF; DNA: TGTGCCAGCAGCTTAGCGTGGGCGGGAGCCCCCTCTAAACCCTACAATGAGCAGTTCTTC
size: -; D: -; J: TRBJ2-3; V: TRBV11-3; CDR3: CASSLGTEDTDTQYF; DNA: TGTGCCAGCAGCTTAGGGACAGAAGACACAGATACGCAGTATTTT
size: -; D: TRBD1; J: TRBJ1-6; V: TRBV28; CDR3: CASRITGDINSPLHF; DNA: TGTGCCAGCAGGATCACAGGGGATATAAATTCACCCCTCCACTTT
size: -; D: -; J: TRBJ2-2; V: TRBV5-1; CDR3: CASSPGGATGELFF; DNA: TGCGCCAGCAGCCCCGGGGGTGCTACCGGGGAGCTGTTTTTT
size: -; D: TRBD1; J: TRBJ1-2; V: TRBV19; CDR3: CASSKDRPYLGYGYTF; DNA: TGTGCCAGTAGTAAGGACAGGCCGTACCTGGGCTATGGCTACACCTTC
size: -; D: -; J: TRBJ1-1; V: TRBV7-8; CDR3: CASSFPRGRLNTEAFF; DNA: TGTGCCAGCAGCTTCCCGAGAGGGAGGCTGAACACTGAAGCTTTCTTT
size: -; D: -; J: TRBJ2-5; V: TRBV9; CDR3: CASSVAGEETQYF; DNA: TGTGCCAGCAGCGTAGCCGGGGAAGAGACCCAGTACTTC
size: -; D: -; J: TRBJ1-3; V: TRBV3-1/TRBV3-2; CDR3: CASSQARTPRGNTIYF; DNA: TGTGCCAGCAGCCAAGCTCGTACACCGCGGGGAAACACCATATATTTT
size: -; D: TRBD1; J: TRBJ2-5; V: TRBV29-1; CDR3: CSETRTGQETQYF; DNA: TGCAGCGAGACAAGGACAGGCCAAGAGACCCAGTACTTC
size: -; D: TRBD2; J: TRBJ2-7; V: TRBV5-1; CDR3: CASSPAGGTYEQYF; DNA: TGCGCCAGCAGCCCCGCGGGGGGGACCTACGAGCAGTACTTC